This TCR beta chain was captured in a study of blood T cell repertoires in COVID-19. The V gene's germline CDR1 is SNHLY and CDR2 FYNNEI. The V gene end was trimmed by 7 bases and the J gene end by 0 bases; junction bases not matched to a gene: 14. The CDR3 consists of 18 residues. TCRdb keeps only in-frame clones here, not all; method: immunoSEQ multiplex PCR. The data hold approximately 240,000 clones, with approximately 81% observed a single time. J is TRBJ2-4 and V is TRBV2; TRBD2 aligns across 8 bases. Sequencing input: peripheral blood. The source of this sequence is a woman aged 60-70 years who had recovered from COVID-19. CDR3 in amino acids: CASIPTSAAIVAKNIQYF. The CDR3 DNA follows: TGTGCCAGCATTCCGACTAGCGCTGCTATAGTAGCCAAAAACATTCAGTACTTC.